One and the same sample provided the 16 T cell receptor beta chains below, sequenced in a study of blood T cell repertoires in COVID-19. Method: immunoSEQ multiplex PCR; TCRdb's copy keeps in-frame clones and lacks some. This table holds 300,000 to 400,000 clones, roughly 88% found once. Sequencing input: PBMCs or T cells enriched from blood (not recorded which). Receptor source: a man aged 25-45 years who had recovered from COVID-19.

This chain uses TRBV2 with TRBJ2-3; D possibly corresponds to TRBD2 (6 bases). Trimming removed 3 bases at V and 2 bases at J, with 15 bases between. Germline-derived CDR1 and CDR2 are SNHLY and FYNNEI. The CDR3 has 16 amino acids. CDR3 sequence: CASSDIGGQATDTQYF. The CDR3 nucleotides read TGTGCCAGCAGTGATATTGGAGGGCAGGCCACAGATACGCAGTATTTT.

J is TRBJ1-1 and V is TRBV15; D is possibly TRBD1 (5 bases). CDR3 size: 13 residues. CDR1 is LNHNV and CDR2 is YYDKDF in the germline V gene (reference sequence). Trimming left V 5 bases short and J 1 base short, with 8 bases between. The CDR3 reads CATSFDRNTEAFF. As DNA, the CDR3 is TGTGCCACCAGCTTCGACAGGAACACTGAAGCTTTCTTT.

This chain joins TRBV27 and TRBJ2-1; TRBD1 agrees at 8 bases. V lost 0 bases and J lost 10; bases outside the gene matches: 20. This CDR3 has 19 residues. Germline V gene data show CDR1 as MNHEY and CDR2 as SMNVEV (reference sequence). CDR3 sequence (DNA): TGTGCCAGCAGTTTATCCAACAGGGGGGCAGGGAGTAAGGTAGGGGAGCAGTTCTTC. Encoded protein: CASSLSNRGAGSKVGEQFF.

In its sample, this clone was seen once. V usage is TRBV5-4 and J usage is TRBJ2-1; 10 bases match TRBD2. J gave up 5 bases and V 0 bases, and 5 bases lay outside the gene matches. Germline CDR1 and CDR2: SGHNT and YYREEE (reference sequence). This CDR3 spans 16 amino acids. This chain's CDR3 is CASSLAILAGNNEQFF. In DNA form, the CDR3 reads TGTGCCAGCAGCTTGGCCATACTAGCGGGGAACAATGAGCAGTTCTTC. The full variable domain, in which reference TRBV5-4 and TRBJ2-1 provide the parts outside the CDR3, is ETGVTQSPTHLIKTRGQQVTLRCSSQSGHNTVSWYQQALGQGPQFIFQYYREEENGRGNFPPRFSGLQFPNYSSELNVNALELDDSALYLCASSLAILAGNNEQFFGPGTRLTVL.

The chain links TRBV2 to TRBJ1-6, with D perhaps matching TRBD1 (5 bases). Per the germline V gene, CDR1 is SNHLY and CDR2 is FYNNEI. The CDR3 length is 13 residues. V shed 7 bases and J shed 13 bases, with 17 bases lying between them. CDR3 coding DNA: TGTGCCAGCACCCGGGGGGAGGTGACCCCCCTCCACTTT. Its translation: CASTRGEVTPLHF.

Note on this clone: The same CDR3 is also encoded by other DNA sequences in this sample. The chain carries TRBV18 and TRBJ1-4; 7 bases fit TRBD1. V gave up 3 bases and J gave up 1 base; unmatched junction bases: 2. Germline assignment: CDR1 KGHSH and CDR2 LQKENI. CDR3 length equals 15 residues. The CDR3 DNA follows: TGTGCCAGCTCACCCCAGGGGGGAACTAATGAAAAACTGTTTTTT. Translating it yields CASSPQGGTNEKLFF.

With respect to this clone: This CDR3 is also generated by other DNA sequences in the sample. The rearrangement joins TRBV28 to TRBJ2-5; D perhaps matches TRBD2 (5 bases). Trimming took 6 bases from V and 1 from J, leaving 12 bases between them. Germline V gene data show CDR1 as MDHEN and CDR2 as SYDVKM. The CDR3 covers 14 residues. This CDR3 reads CASSLLAGQETQYF. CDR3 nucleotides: TGTGCCAGCAGCCTTCTAGCAGGCCAAGAGACCCAGTACTTC. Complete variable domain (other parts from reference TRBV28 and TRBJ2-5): DVKVTQSSRYLVKRTGEKVFLECVQDMDHENMFWYRQDPGLGLRLIYFSYDVKMKEKGDIPEGYSVSREKKERFSLILESASTNQTSMYLCASSLLAGQETQYFGPGTRLLVL.

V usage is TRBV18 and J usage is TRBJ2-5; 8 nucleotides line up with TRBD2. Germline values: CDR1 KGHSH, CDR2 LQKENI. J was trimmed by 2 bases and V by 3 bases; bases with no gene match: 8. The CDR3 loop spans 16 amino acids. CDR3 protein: CASSPTVAGGQETQYF. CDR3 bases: TGTGCCAGCTCACCGACCGTCGCGGGGGGTCAAGAGACCCAGTACTTC.

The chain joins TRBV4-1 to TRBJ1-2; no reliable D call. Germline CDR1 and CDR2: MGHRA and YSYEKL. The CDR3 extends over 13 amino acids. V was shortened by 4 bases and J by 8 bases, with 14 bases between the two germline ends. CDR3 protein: CASSLAGVSGYTF. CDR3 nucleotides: TGCGCCAGCAGCCTCGCGGGAGTCTCGGGCTACACCTTC.

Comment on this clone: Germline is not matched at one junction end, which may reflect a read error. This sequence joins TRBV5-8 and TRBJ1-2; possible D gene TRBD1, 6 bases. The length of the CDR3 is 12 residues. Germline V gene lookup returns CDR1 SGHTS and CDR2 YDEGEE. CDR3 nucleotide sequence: TGTGCCAGCAGCTTTTGGACCCAGACAGGCTTCTTC. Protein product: CASSFWTQTGFF. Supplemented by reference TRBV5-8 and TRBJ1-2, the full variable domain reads EAGVTQSPTHLIKTRGQQATLRCSPISGHTSVYWYQQALGLGLQFLLWYDEGEERNRGNFPPRFSGRQFPNYSSELNVNALELEDSALYLCASSFWTQTGFFGSGTRLTVV.

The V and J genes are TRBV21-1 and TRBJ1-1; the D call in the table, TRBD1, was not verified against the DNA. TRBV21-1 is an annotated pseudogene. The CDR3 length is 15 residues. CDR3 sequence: CASSKTSGENTEAFF. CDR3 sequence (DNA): TGTGCCAGCAGCAAAACATCAGGGGAGAACACTGAAGCTTTCTTT.

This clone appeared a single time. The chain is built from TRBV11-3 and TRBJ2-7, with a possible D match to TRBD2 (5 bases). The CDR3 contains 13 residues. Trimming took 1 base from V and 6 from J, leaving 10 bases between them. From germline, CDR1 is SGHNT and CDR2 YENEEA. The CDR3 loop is CASSLVRGSEQYF. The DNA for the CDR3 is TGTGCCAGCAGCTTAGTTCGGGGTAGCGAGCAGTACTTC. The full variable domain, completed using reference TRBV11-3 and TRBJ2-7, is EAGVVQSPRYKIIEKKQPVAFWCNPISGHNTLYWYLQNLGQGPELLIRYENEEAVDDSQLPKDRFSAERLKGVDSTLKIQPAELGDSAVYLCASSLVRGSEQYFGPGTRLTVT.

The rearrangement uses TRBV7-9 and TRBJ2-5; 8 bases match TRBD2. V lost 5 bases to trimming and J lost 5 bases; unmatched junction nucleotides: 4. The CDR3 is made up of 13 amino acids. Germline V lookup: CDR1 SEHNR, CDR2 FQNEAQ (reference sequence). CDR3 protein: CASSRGGGETQYF. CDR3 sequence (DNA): TGTGCCAGCAGCCGGGGGGGAGGTGAGACCCAGTACTTC.

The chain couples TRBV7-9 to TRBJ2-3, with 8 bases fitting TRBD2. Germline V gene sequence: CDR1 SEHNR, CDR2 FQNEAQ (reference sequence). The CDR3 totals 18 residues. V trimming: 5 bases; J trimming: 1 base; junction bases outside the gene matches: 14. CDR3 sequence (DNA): TGTGCCAGCAGCCTTAGTCCCATTGGCGGGGGGCGCACAGATACGCAGTATTTT. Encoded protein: CASSLSPIGGGRTDTQYF.

CDR3 nucleotide sequence: TGTGCCAGCAGCCTAGGGGGGGATTCACCCCTCCACTTT. Translating gives CASSLGGDSPLHF. The chain employs TRBV7-9 and TRBJ1-6; TRBD1 is a possible D gene (6 bases). CDR3 length equals 13 residues. V was pared by 5 bases and J by 8 bases, with 10 bases between. Germline CDR1 SEHNR, CDR2 FQNEAQ (reference sequence).

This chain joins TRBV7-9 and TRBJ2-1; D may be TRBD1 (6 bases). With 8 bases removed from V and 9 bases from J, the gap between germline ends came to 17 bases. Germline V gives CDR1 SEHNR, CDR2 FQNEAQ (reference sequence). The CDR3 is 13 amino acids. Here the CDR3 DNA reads TGTGCCAGCTCTAGCAACAGGGATATTGAGCAGTTCTTC. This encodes CASSSNRDIEQFF.